The TCR beta chain described here comes from a study of T cells in Graves' hyperthyroidism and ophthalmopathy (dated by TCRdb to between 2018 and 2021). Regarding the study in general: Peripheral blood was sampled at the time of initial diagnosis, prior to any treatment. TCR V-J signatures able to tell the groups apart were searched for in a discovery cohort of 100 or so patients, of whom over 40 had Graves' ophthalmopathy and 57 had stable Graves' hyperthyroidism. An independent validation cohort of fewer than 20 hyperthyroidism patients and approximately 16 patients who later progressed to ophthalmopathy tested prospective prediction of ophthalmopathy. For training and testing, the 100 or so patients in the discovery cohort were randomly divided in a 7:3 ratio. Thyroid tissue and blood T-cell repertoires from several Graves' hyperthyroidism patients were also compared in the study. After blood sampling, hyperthyroidism patients were treated with methimazole at a starting dose of 30 mg daily, and ophthalmopathy patients were treated with high-dose intravenous methylprednisolone. TCR Vbeta CDR3 sequencing of some 140 peripheral blood samples (around 45 ophthalmopathy, 75 hyperthyroidism and around 17 progressor patients) is reported in the paper. The study at large found these results: No statistical method was used to fix the sample size in advance, and group allocation was not hidden from the investigators. A model built on a 13 V-J signature distinguished ophthalmopathy from stable hyperthyroidism, reaching 85% to 90% sensitivity and about 81% specificity in cross-validation and 80%/75% in testing. During validation, the model predicted progression to ophthalmopathy a median of around 6 months ahead of onset, with 70.59% sensitivity and under 85% specificity. Most expanded thyroid clonotypes (frequency above 0.001) were also detected in blood, a finding suggesting that blood repertoires may reflect thyroid immune responses.

The CDR3 has 11 amino acids, counting the end cysteine and phenylalanine. This entry keeps only the CDR3 DNA: 33 bases, framed from base 1. Trimming costs V 4 bases and J 1 base, and their ends lie 4 bases apart. CDR1 is given as GTSNPN and CDR2 as SVGIG, both from the germline V gene (reference sequence). This clonotype occurred many times. Which antigen it targets is not known. A much more abundant neighbour one base away suggests this may be a read error. Graves' hyperthyroidism was defined as stable when no progression to ophthalmopathy occurred over 18 months of follow-up. Hyperthyroidism patients were aged 18 to 65 years and newly diagnosed, with disease duration of less than 2 months. Patients with uncontrolled infections, other autoimmune diseases, pregnancy or lactation were excluded. Clinical symptoms, serum thyroxine and TRAb, thyroid ultrasound, and orbital computed tomography formed the basis for the diagnoses. PBMCs were separated from roughly 10 ml of fresh peripheral blood using Ficoll-Paque density gradient centrifugation. Total RNA was extracted with Trizol reagent, and quality was checked on an Agilent 2100 Bioanalyzer.

Amplification of TCR beta CDR3 regions was carried out from RNA transcripts. For the first round of RT-PCR on the TCR CDR3, the HTBI primer set was used together with the Qiagen OneStep RT-PCR kit. Libraries were constructed in a second round of multiplex PCR, after which size selection and purification were performed. Paired-end sequencing of the libraries was performed with 100 bp reads on an Illumina HiSeq2000. The authors' pipeline ran thus. SOAPnuke was used to process the raw data, with reads discarded if the reads contained adapters or uncalled bases, had a mean Phred below 15, or lacked an exact constant-primer or identifier match. High-quality paired reads were merged with COPE v1.2.5, and unique nucleotide sequences were defined as clonotypes. MiTCR v1.1 was used to align clonotypes to the IMGT TRBV, TRBD and TRBJ reference segments. The analysis included only V-J combinations with a frequency above 0.0001, which together covered around 99% of the repertoires. The TCS score was defined as the ratio of F50 (clonal expansion) to E x V (chaos), calculated using BLOSUM62-based TCRdist between CDR3 peptides within each V-J. Welch's t-statistics and random forest reduced 450 to 600 V-J features to fewer than 15, which were used in a naive Bayes classifier (R e1071). The raw public reads went through TCRdb reprocessing: fastp at Q25, MiXCR clone calling, in-frame beta chains kept. Under each unique CDR3 protein, matching rows form one entry showing the most common genes and DNA. The V and J calls, along with clone size, are taken from TCRdb and not from the paper's own processing. The sample table lists 600,000 or so distinct CDR3 sequences, roughly 17% of them with a count of one. The ten most abundant clones make up approximately 3.8% of the sample.

The sequenced sample was blood. This sequence uses TRBV30 and TRBJ1-1, with no D gene named confidently. This clonotype was sampled from a woman under 40 with Graves' hyperthyroidism. The bases are TGTGCCTGGAAGGGGAACACTGAAGCTTTCTTT. The translation is CAWKGNTEAFF.